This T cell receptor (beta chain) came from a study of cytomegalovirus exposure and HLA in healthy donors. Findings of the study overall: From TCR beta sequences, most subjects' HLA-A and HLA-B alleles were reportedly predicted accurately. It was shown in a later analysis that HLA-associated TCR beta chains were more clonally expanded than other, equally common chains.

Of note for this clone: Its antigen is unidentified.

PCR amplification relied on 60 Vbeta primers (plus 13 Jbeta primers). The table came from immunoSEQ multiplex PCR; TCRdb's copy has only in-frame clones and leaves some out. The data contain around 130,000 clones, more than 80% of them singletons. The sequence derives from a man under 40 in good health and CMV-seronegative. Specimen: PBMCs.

The DNA for the CDR3 is TGTGCCAGCAGCTTTCCTTCGGGGGGACACGAGCAGTACTTC. This sequence encodes CASSFPSGGHEQYF. The chain recombines TRBV11-3 with TRBJ2-7; 7 bases fit TRBD2. Per the germline V gene, CDR1 is SGHNT and CDR2 is YENEEA. Trimming at V came to 3 bases and at J to 5 bases, leaving 7 bases not matched to a gene. The CDR3 runs to 14 residues. Supplemented by reference TRBV11-3 and TRBJ2-7, the full variable domain reads EAGVVQSPRYKIIEKKQPVAFWCNPISGHNTLYWYLQNLGQGPELLIRYENEEAVDDSQLPKDRFSAERLKGVDSTLKIQPAELGDSAVYLCASSFPSGGHEQYFGPGTRLTVT.